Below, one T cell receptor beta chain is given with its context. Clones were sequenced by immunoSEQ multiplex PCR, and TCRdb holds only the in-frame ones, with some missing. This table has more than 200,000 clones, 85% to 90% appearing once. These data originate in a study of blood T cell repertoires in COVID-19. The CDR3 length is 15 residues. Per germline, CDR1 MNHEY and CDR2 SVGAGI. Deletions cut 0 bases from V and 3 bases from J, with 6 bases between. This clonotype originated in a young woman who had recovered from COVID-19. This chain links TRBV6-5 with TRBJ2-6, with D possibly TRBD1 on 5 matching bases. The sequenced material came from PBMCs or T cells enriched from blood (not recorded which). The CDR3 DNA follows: TGTGCCAGCAGTTACTCGACAGATGGGGCCAACGTCCTGACTTTC. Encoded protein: CASSYSTDGANVLTF.